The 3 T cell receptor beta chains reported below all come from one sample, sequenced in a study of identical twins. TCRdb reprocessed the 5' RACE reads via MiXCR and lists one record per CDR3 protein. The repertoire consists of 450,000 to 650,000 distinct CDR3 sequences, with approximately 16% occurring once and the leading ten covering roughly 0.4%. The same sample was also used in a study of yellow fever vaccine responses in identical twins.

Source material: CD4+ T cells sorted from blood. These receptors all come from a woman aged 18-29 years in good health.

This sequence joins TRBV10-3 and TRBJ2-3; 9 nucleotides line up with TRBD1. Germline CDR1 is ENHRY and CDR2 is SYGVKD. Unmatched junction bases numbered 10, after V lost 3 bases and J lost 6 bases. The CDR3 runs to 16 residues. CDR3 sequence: CAISEGGTGMSDTQYF. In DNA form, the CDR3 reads TGTGCCATCAGTGAAGGCGGGACAGGGATGTCGGATACGCAGTATTTT.

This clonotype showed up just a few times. CDR3 DNA sequence: TGTGCCAGCAGCTTAGCCCCCCTAGTGCTTGAGCAGTTCTTC. Translating it yields CASSLAPLVLEQFF. The gene calls are TRBV11-2 and TRBJ2-1; D ambiguous. Trimming stripped 1 base from V and 9 bases from J, with 13 bases between. CDR1 and CDR2 (germline): SGHAT, FQNNGV. There are 14 residues in the CDR3.

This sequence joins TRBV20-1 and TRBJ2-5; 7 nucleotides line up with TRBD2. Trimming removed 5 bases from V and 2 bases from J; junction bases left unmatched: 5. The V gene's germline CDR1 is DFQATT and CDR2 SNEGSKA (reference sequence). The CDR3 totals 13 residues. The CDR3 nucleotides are TGCAGTGCTGCAGGCGGGGGACAAGAGACCCAGTACTTC. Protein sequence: CSAAGGGQETQYF.